This TCR beta chain was profiled in a study of preoperative IRX-2 immunotherapy in early breast cancer. Sample treatment: preoperative locoregional IRX-2 cytokine immunotherapy. Samples came from a phase Ib trial of preoperative locoregional IRX-2 cytokine immunotherapy. CDR1 KGHSH and CDR2 LQKENI come from the germline V gene. The trim removed 3 bases at V and 1 base at J, leaving 0 bases unmatched. The CDR3 is made up of 15 amino acids. Profiling relied on immunoSEQ multiplex PCR, and the TCRdb table lists in-frame clones only, not all of them. The sample includes approximately 34,000 clones, around 96% of them seen just once.

The sequence was collected from a human donor with breast cancer. Sampling was done from a patient treated with IRX-2 immunotherapy. The chain carries TRBV18 and TRBJ2-3; 11 bases map to TRBD2. The CDR3 region is CASSPGLAGTDTQYF. For the CDR3, the DNA is TGTGCCAGCTCACCGGGACTAGCGGGCACAGATACGCAGTATTTT.